This T cell receptor beta chain emerged from a study of cytomegalovirus exposure and HLA in healthy donors. General study points: Most TCR sequences showed up rarely, but some public TCRs showed up in many donors. Analysis was carried out at a later point, and it linked a missense DCLRE1C variant to TCR beta V- and J-gene trimming. Clonal expansion was found to be greater in HLA-associated TCR beta chains than in equally common others in a later analysis. The later analysis indicated that the majority of CMV-associated TCR beta chains appeared HLA-restricted.

The primer mix had 60 Vbeta and 13 Jbeta primers. TCRdb's table, derived via immunoSEQ multiplex PCR, lists solely in-frame clones and lacks some. Among 150,000 or so clones, roughly 78% were seen once, and the ten largest hold roughly 3.1%. Trimming cost V 5 bases and J 3 bases, with 16 bases left between them. CDR3 length: 15 residues. Per the germline V gene, CDR1 is SGHRS and CDR2 is YFSETQ. With respect to this clone: The antigen is unknown.

This TCR was sampled from a middle-aged man in good health and CMV-seropositive. Sequenced sample: PBMCs. The chain couples TRBV5-1 to TRBJ2-3; a weak D match, TRBD2 (6 bases). The CDR3 is CASSRARGLTDTQYF. CDR3 in DNA: TGCGCCAGCAGTCGTGCGCGGGGATTGACAGATACGCAGTATTTT.